The 29 T cell receptor beta chains reported below all come from one sample, sequenced in a study of blood T cell repertoires in COVID-19. Using immunoSEQ multiplex PCR, the repertoire was profiled, and TCRdb retains in-frame clones only, with some absent. Seen here are around 130,000 clones, around 84% observed once, and the top ten hold around 2.4%. What was sequenced was PBMCs or T cells enriched from blood (not recorded which). The receptors come from a man aged 35-49 years with acute COVID-19.

The chain combines TRBV11-3 with TRBJ2-2, with TRBD2 matching 11 bases. The junction had 8 bases not matched to a gene; V was cut back by 3 bases and J by 5 bases. The CDR3 spans 17 residues. Germline CDR1 reads SGHNT; CDR2 reads YENEEA. This CDR3 reads CASSFSGGAGRTGELFF. Here the CDR3 DNA reads TGTGCCAGCAGCTTTAGCGGGGGGGCCGGGCGGACCGGGGAGCTGTTTTTT.

V is TRBV24-1 and J is TRBJ2-7; TRBD1 is a possible D gene (7 bases). The V gene lost 2 bases and the J gene lost 2 bases, with 12 bases spanning the gap. The germline CDR1 and CDR2 sequences are KGHDR and SFDVKD. This CDR3 spans 15 amino acids. In nucleotides, the CDR3 is TGTGCCACCAGTGATTCCCAGGGGGAGGCCTACGAGCAGTACTTC. This sequence encodes CATSDSQGEAYEQYF.

The rearrangement links TRBV4-1 to TRBJ2-7; the D gene is possibly TRBD2 (6 bases). Germline-derived CDR1 and CDR2 are MGHRA and YSYEKL. This CDR3 spans 15 amino acids. The ends were cut back, 6 bases at V and 7 bases at J, with 22 bases in the middle. CDR3 DNA: TGCGCCAGCAGTCCTCACTTAGCGGATCCCTCAGAGCAGTACTTC. Translating gives CASSPHLADPSEQYF.

This chain joins TRBV10-3 and TRBJ1-1, with TRBD1 as a possible D gene (6 bases). The germline CDR1 and CDR2 sequences are ENHRY and SYGVKD. V lost 1 base and J lost 1, with 19 bases in between. The CDR3 totals 18 residues. The CDR3 nucleotides are TGTGCCATCAGTGAGTTAGGGGCCCGGGCAGGGGCGAACACTGAAGCTTTCTTT. It yields the protein CAISELGARAGANTEAFF.

This clone was seen more than once but under ten times. The CDR3 region is CASSARDRETQYF. Written as DNA, the CDR3 is TGTGCCAGCAGCGCGAGGGATCGAGAGACCCAGTACTTC. V gene TRBV9 combines with J gene TRBJ2-5, with D tentatively TRBD2 (5 bases). The CDR3 contains 13 residues. Trimming left V 3 bases short and J 4 bases short, with 10 bases between. Germline CDR1 reads SGDLS; CDR2 reads YYNGEE.

The chain carries TRBV28 and TRBJ2-5, with 7 bases fitting TRBD1. The trim removed 2 bases at V and 4 bases at J, leaving 13 bases unmatched. Germline CDR1 MDHEN, CDR2 SYDVKM. The CDR3 has 17 amino acids. CDR3 sequence (DNA): TGTGCCAGCAGTTTAGTTGTTCGACAGGGCCAGCGAGAGACCCAGTACTTC. Protein: CASSLVVRQGQRETQYF.

This clone was seen a few times. The chain links TRBV3-1 (or the pseudogene TRBV3-2) to TRBJ2-3; 9 bases line up with TRBD2. The CDR3 totals 20 residues. V dropped 4 bases and J dropped 5; count of bases not matched to a gene: 22. Per the germline V gene, CDR1 is LGHDT and CDR2 is YNNKEL (reference sequence). CDR3 sequence (DNA): TGTGCCAGCAGCCGGTCAGGGGCCCAAGCGGGGGGCGAGAAGGTAGATACGCAGTATTTT. This encodes CASSRSGAQAGGEKVDTQYF.

CDR3 sequence: CASSLAEWDRGRLFF. As DNA, the CDR3 is TGTGCCAGCAGCTTAGCGGAGTGGGACAGGGGGAGACTGTTTTTT. This chain joins TRBV7-6 and TRBJ1-4, with 11 bases fitting TRBD1. The germline CDR1 and CDR2 sequences are SGHVS and FNYEAQ. The CDR3 is made up of 15 amino acids. V trimming: 0 bases; J trimming: 13 bases; junction bases outside the gene matches: 7.

The gene calls are TRBV6-1 and TRBJ2-7, with 9 bases matching TRBD1. Trimming cost V 1 base and J 6 bases; bases outside gene matches: 7. The CDR3 extends over 15 amino acids. Germline CDR1 is MNHNS and CDR2 is SASEGT. The CDR3 reads CASSEGGQGRREQYF. DNA for the CDR3: TGTGCCAGCAGTGAAGGGGGACAGGGTCGCCGCGAGCAGTACTTC.

The chain couples TRBV4-2 to TRBJ2-3, with 13 bases lining up with TRBD2. The CDR3 runs 17 residues. Per the germline V gene, CDR1 is LGHNA and CDR2 is YNFKEQ. The trim removed 0 bases at V and 7 bases at J, leaving 7 bases unmatched. This chain's CDR3 is CASSQEEGGTSGNTQYF. The CDR3 DNA reads as TGTGCCAGCAGCCAAGAGGAGGGGGGGACTAGCGGGAATACGCAGTATTTT.

The gene calls are TRBV28 and TRBJ1-1, with TRBD1 matching over 7 bases. The CDR3 contains 15 residues. Unmatched junction bases numbered 7, after V lost 4 bases and J lost 2 bases. Germline CDR1 and CDR2: MDHEN and SYDVKM. DNA for the CDR3: TGTGCCAGCAGTTCAGGGGGTATGTTAAACACTGAAGCTTTCTTT. Amino acids: CASSSGGMLNTEAFF.

This clone appeared once. CDR3 residues: CASSLGRNTDTQYF. CDR3 DNA: TGTGCCAGCAGCTTGGGCAGGAATACAGATACGCAGTATTTT. This chain connects TRBV5-6 to TRBJ2-3; D gene ambiguous. The CDR3 length is 14 residues. The V gene's germline CDR1 is SGHDT and CDR2 YYEEEE. Trimming removed 0 bases at V and 3 bases at J, with 8 bases between. The whole variable domain, remainder taken from reference TRBV5-6 and TRBJ2-3, is DAGVTQSPTHLIKTRGQQVTLRCSPKSGHDTVSWYQQALGQGPQFIFQYYEEEERQRGNFPDRFSGHQFPNYSSELNVNALLLGDSALYLCASSLGRNTDTQYFGPGTRLTVL.

The CDR3 here is CASSLQGGNEQYF. The CDR3 DNA reads as TGTGCCAGCAGCCTCCAAGGGGGAAACGAGCAGTACTTC. This chain uses TRBV5-4 with TRBJ2-7, with D possibly matching TRBD1 (6 bases). V gave up 4 bases and J gave up 5 bases, with 13 bases separating them. This CDR3 is 13 amino acids long. Germline CDR1 and CDR2: SGHNT and YYREEE (reference sequence).

The chain combines TRBV11-2 with TRBJ2-3; 9 nucleotides agree with TRBD2. The V gene's germline CDR1 is SGHAT and CDR2 FQNNGV. V gave up 5 bases and J gave up 5 bases; unmatched junction bases: 20. The CDR3 covers 19 residues. For the CDR3, the DNA is TGTGCCAGCAGCCCACGCGGGGGAGTAGCGGGAGTCGTCAAAGATACGCAGTATTTT. It is translated as CASSPRGGVAGVVKDTQYF.

This clone was recorded a few times. The rearrangement uses TRBV19 and TRBJ2-2, with a possible D match to TRBD2 (5 bases). V was trimmed by 3 bases and J by 13 bases, leaving 12 bases between them. CDR3 size: 12 residues. Germline loops: CDR1 LNHDA, CDR2 SQIVND (reference sequence). CDR3 amino acids: CASSIGETGLFF. The CDR3 DNA reads TGTGCCAGTAGTATTGGGGAGACGGGGCTGTTTTTT.

The chain combines TRBV18 with TRBJ2-7; 8 nucleotides line up with TRBD2. With V trimmed by 7 bases and J by 6 bases, 11 bases remained unmatched. In germline, CDR1 is KGHSH, CDR2 LQKENI. The CDR3 has 14 amino acids. As DNA, the CDR3 is TGTGCCAGCTTCACCGGGCTAGCGGGTGGCGAGCAGTACTTC. Residues: CASFTGLAGGEQYF.

Only one count was recorded for this clone. DNA for the CDR3: TGTGCCAGCAGTTGGGACGGGGGGACGGGTCAGCCCCAGCATTTT. Its protein is CASSWDGGTGQPQHF. V and J are TRBV2 and TRBJ1-5; weak D call: TRBD1 (5 bases). CDR1 is SNHLY and CDR2 is FYNNEI in the germline V gene. The CDR3 consists of 15 residues. Trimming shortened V by 5 bases and J by 6 bases, and 17 bases separated the two germline ends.

V usage is TRBV11-3 and J usage is TRBJ2-1; D is ambiguous. V lost 0 bases and J 9 bases, leaving 12 bases between the germline ends. Germline assignment: CDR1 SGHNT and CDR2 YENEEA. The CDR3 contains 14 residues. CDR3 amino acids: CASSLEASGVEQFF. In nucleotides, the CDR3 is TGTGCCAGCAGCTTAGAGGCTAGTGGCGTTGAGCAGTTCTTC.

This chain connects TRBV28 to TRBJ2-7; TRBD1 matches at 7 bases. With 3 bases clipped from V and 5 bases from J, the junction kept 4 bases outside the gene matches. Germline V gene data show CDR1 as MDHEN and CDR2 as SYDVKM. The CDR3 sequence is 13 residues long. The CDR3 DNA is TGTGCCAGCAGTTTGACAGGGAGAGACGAGCAGTACTTC. This sequence encodes CASSLTGRDEQYF.

V gene TRBV6-5 combines with J gene TRBJ2-5, with 8 nucleotides matching TRBD1. V shed 2 bases and J 4 bases; nucleotides not matched to a gene: 3. This CDR3 region has 14 residues. The germline CDR1 and CDR2 sequences are MNHEY and SVGAGI. Here the CDR3 reads CASSYGRGRETQYF. CDR3 sequence (DNA): TGTGCCAGCAGTTACGGCAGGGGGCGAGAGACCCAGTACTTC.

V gene TRBV7-2 combines with J gene TRBJ2-5, with 13 bases that match TRBD2. The CDR3 totals 18 residues. V was clipped by 2 bases and J by 5 bases; unmatched bases: 11. Germline V gene data show CDR1 as SGHTA and CDR2 as FQGNSA. For the CDR3, the DNA is TGTGCCAGCAGCTTACGAGGACTAGCGGGGGAGGGGGCGGAGACCCAGTACTTC. It translates to CASSLRGLAGEGAETQYF.

This clone was found once. The chain employs TRBV5-1 and TRBJ1-1, with 8 bases identical to TRBD1. Germline CDR1 is SGHRS and CDR2 is YFSETQ. This CDR3 has 13 amino acids. V dropped 0 bases and J dropped 14; count of bases not matched to a gene: 9. The CDR3 loop is CASSLALGQAAFF. For the CDR3, the DNA is TGCGCCAGCAGCTTGGCCCTGGGACAGGCGGCCTTCTTT.

This clone was detected once. The V gene is TRBV19, the J gene TRBJ1-2; possible D gene TRBD1, 6 bases. The V end lost 4 bases, the J end lost 6 bases, and 12 bases lay between the germline ends. Germline CDR1 reads LNHDA; CDR2 reads SQIVND (reference sequence). The CDR3 spans 13 residues. The CDR3 here is CASSTPGTNGYTF. CDR3 nucleotide sequence: TGTGCCAGTAGTACCCCCGGGACAAATGGCTACACCTTC. The variable domain in full, completed from reference TRBV19 and TRBJ1-2, reads DGGITQSPKYLFRKEGQNVTLSCEQNLNHDAMYWYRQDPGQGLRLIYYSQIVNDFQKGDIAEGYSVSREKKESFPLTVTSAQKNPTAFYLCASSTPGTNGYTFGSGTRLTVV.

This chain joins TRBV9 and TRBJ1-3; D unclear. Per the germline V gene, CDR1 is SGDLS and CDR2 is YYNGEE. Trimming took off 0 bases at V and 3 bases at J, with 7 bases between the two ends. This CDR3 is built from 14 residues. The CDR3 region has the DNA TGTGCCAGCAGCGTAGACGGAGGTGGAAACACCATATATTTT. Amino acid sequence: CASSVDGGGNTIYF. The whole variable domain, filled in from reference TRBV9 and TRBJ1-3, reads DSGVTQTPKHLITATGQRVTLRCSPRSGDLSVYWYQQSLDQGLQFLIQYYNGEERAKGNILERFSAQQFPDLHSELNLSSLELGDSALYFCASSVDGGGNTIYFGEGSWLTVV.

The rearrangement joins TRBV6-5 to TRBJ1-2, with a weak D call TRBD1 (5 bases). The V gene lost 0 bases and the J gene lost 5 bases, with 13 bases spanning the gap. CDR1 and CDR2 (germline): MNHEY, SVGAGI. The length of the CDR3 is 15 residues. The CDR3 protein is CASSYSGQGLYGYTF. The CDR3 nucleotides are TGTGCCAGCAGTTACTCCGGGCAGGGCTTATATGGCTACACCTTC.

This chain links TRBV27 with TRBJ2-4; 13 bases agree with TRBD2. This CDR3 comprises 18 residues. With V trimmed by 5 bases and J by 2 bases, 9 bases remained unmatched. From germline, CDR1 is MNHEY and CDR2 SMNVEV (reference sequence). The DNA of the CDR3 is TGTGCCAGCAGTCCTCTCGGACTAGCGGGAGCAACCAAAAACATTCAGTACTTC. Its protein is CASSPLGLAGATKNIQYF.

The chain couples TRBV7-3 to TRBJ2-2, with 8 bases matching TRBD1. The CDR3 totals 16 residues. The V gene end was trimmed by 4 bases and the J gene end by 2 bases; junction bases not matched to a gene: 6. Germline V gives CDR1 SGHTA, CDR2 FQGTGA. The CDR3 protein is CASSSQGASNTGELFF. Written as DNA, the CDR3 is TGTGCCAGCAGCTCTCAGGGGGCGTCTAACACCGGGGAGCTGTTTTTT.

This chain joins TRBV11-2 and TRBJ1-3; no clear D. This CDR3 comprises 14 residues. Per the germline V gene, CDR1 is SGHAT and CDR2 is FQNNGV. With 1 base removed from V and 3 bases from J, the gap between germline ends came to 7 bases. Written as DNA, the CDR3 is TGTGCCAGCAGCTTAGGATCGAGTGGAAACACCATATATTTT. Translating gives CASSLGSSGNTIYF.

The chain employs TRBV3-1 (or the pseudogene TRBV3-2) and TRBJ1-5; D not resolved. The CDR3 is made up of 15 amino acids. Trimming removed 1 base at V and 4 bases at J, with 11 bases between. CDR1 and CDR2 from the germline V gene are LGHDT and YNNKEL (reference sequence). The CDR3 DNA sequence: TGTGCCAGCAGCCAAGGCACCCGACATAATCAGCCCCAGCATTTT. The encoded protein is CASSQGTRHNQPQHF.